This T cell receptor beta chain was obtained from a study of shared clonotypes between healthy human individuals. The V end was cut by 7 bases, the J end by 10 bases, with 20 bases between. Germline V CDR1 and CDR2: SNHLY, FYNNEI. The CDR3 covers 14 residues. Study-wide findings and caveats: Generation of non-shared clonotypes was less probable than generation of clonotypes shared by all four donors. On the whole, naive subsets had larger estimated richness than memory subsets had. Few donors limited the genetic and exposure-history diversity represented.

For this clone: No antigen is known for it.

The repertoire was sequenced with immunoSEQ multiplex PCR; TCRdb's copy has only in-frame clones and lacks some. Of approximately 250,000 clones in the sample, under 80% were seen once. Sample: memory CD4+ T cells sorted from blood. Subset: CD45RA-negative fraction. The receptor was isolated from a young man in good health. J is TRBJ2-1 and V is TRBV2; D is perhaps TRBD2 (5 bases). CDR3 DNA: TGTGCCAGCATGAATCTAGCAAGCGGATGGGAGCAGTTCTTC. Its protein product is CASMNLASGWEQFF.